What follows are 8 T cell receptor beta chains derived from one specimen sequenced in a study of blood T cell repertoires in COVID-19. TCRdb's copy holds only in-frame clones and misses some; the assay was immunoSEQ multiplex PCR. Of about 280,000 clones in the sample, approximately 86% were seen once. Specimen: peripheral blood. The receptors derive from a woman aged 25-40 years who had recovered from COVID-19.

The chain joins TRBV9 to TRBJ1-1; D possibly corresponds to TRBD1 (6 bases). Germline loops: CDR1 SGDLS, CDR2 YYNGEE. The germline V and J ends were trimmed by 0 bases and 5 bases, with 11 bases remaining between them. This CDR3 is 14 amino acids long. The CDR3 region is CASSVEGGLTEAFF. The CDR3, as DNA: TGTGCCAGCAGCGTAGAGGGGGGGCTGACTGAAGCTTTCTTT.

V is TRBV7-2 and J is TRBJ2-2; TRBD2 matches 13 bases. The CDR3 spans 16 residues. V was pared by 3 bases and J by 6 bases, with 4 bases of the junction left unmatched. CDR1 is SGHTA and CDR2 is FQGNSA in the germline V gene. This chain's CDR3 is CASSFGLAGDSGELFF. The CDR3, as DNA: TGTGCCAGCAGCTTCGGACTAGCGGGAGATTCCGGGGAGCTGTTTTTT.

This clone came up once. The chain joins TRBV10-3 to TRBJ1-6; D gene unclear. V lost 3 bases and J 0 bases, leaving 9 bases between the germline ends. Germline V gene data show CDR1 as ENHRY and CDR2 as SYGVKD. The CDR3 is made up of 16 amino acids. The CDR3 is CAISELVSSYNSPLHF. DNA of the CDR3: TGTGCCATCAGTGAATTGGTTAGCTCCTATAATTCACCCCTCCACTTT.

The CDR3 loop is CASSIGQGNTEAFF. For the CDR3, the DNA is TGCGCCAGCAGCATCGGACAGGGGAACACTGAAGCTTTCTTT. The chain carries TRBV5-1 and TRBJ1-1; TRBD1 agrees at 8 bases. From germline, CDR1 is SGHRS and CDR2 YFSETQ. CDR3 size: 14 residues. V shed 4 bases and J 1 base; nucleotides not matched to a gene: 3.

This rearrangement joins TRBV27 to TRBJ1-1; D is possibly TRBD1 (6 bases). Germline V gene lookup returns CDR1 MNHEY and CDR2 SMNVEV (reference sequence). This CDR3 contains 13 residues. Trimming removed 3 bases from V and 6 bases from J, with 11 bases in between. The CDR3 DNA follows: TGTGCCAGCAGTTTTTCAGCAGGGGCTGAAGCTTTCTTT. Amino acid sequence: CASSFSAGAEAFF.

The V and J genes are TRBV3-1 (or the pseudogene TRBV3-2) and TRBJ1-2; TRBD1 might be the D (5 bases). The CDR3 has 13 amino acids. Trimming left V 3 bases short and J 6 bases short, with 11 bases between. Germline CDR1 is LGHDT and CDR2 is YNNKEL (reference sequence). CDR3 DNA: TGTGCCAGCAGCCAGAGAAGGGGCAATGGCTACACCTTC. Translation gives CASSQRRGNGYTF.

Concerning this clone: This same CDR3 is encoded by further DNA sequences in the sample. J is TRBJ1-1 and V is TRBV9, with a tentative D call TRBD1 (6 bases). Germline loops: CDR1 SGDLS, CDR2 YYNGEE. The CDR3 runs 13 residues. V was trimmed by 4 bases and J by 5 bases, leaving 12 bases between them. The CDR3 protein is CASSPRGGTEAFF. CDR3 nucleotide sequence: TGTGCCAGCAGCCCTAGGGGGGGTACTGAAGCTTTCTTT.

V usage is TRBV5-6 and J usage is TRBJ2-3; no reliable D call. CDR1 and CDR2 from the germline V gene are SGHDT and YYEEEE. Trimming stripped 0 bases from V and 0 bases from J, with 11 bases between. The CDR3 is 16 residues long. CDR3 sequence: CASSLEQSYSTDTQYF. The CDR3 DNA sequence: TGTGCCAGCAGCTTGGAACAGAGTTATAGCACAGATACGCAGTATTTT.